Below, 14 T cell receptor beta chains from the same sample are listed, as sequenced in a study of T cells expressing NK-cell markers. Following a re-call of the 5' RACE reads, TCRdb has one entry per CDR3 protein and lacks DNA. The sample spans roughly 350,000 distinct CDR3 sequences; the ten largest clones claim roughly 5.5%. Sequencing input: blood T cells: a sorted CD56 or NKG2C T cell subset, CD4+ or CD8+ T cells, or bulk PBMC T cells (not recorded which). These receptors all come from a man aged 18-70 years in good health.

The chain links TRBV5-1 to TRBJ2-7; there is no DNA to check the TCRdb D call of TRBD1. Germline CDR1 is SGHRS and CDR2 is YFSETQ. The CDR3 extends over 13 amino acids. CDR3 sequence: CASSIAGFNEQYF.

The chain links TRBV1 to TRBJ1-5. TRBV1 corresponds to a pseudogene. The CDR3 contains 15 residues. The CDR3 is CTSSQVVTHNQPQHF.

The chain carries TRBV5-6 and TRBJ2-3; without DNA, the TCRdb call of TRBD2 cannot be checked. This CDR3 contains 16 residues. Germline V CDR1 and CDR2: SGHDT, YYEEEE. CDR3: CASSLARDLLTDTQYF.

This chain links TRBV5-6 with TRBJ1-5; with no DNA, the TCRdb D assignment of TRBD1 cannot be verified. CDR3 length equals 15 residues. The germline V gene has CDR1 SGHDT and CDR2 YYEEEE. This CDR3 is CASSPSWGRNQPQHF.

The chain employs TRBV6-6 and TRBJ1-2; the D gene TCRdb calls, TRBD1, cannot be checked with no DNA. From germline, CDR1 is MNHNY and CDR2 SVGAGI (reference sequence). The CDR3 length is 13 residues. The CDR3 is CASSGLTGVGYTF.

V gene TRBV6-2 or TRBV6-3 combines with J gene TRBJ2-7; TCRdb's assignment of TRBD2 cannot be checked, as there is no DNA. The germline CDR1 and CDR2 sequences are MNHEY and SVGEGT. The CDR3 covers 16 residues. CDR3 in amino acids: CASTAGASGYSYEQYF.

This chain joins TRBV28 and TRBJ1-5; TCRdb indicates TRBD1, and absent DNA this call remains unverified. The CDR3 contains 15 residues. The germline V gene has CDR1 MDHEN and CDR2 SYDVKM. The CDR3 region is CASNPDRFGNQPQHF.

V usage is TRBV6-5 and J usage is TRBJ2-6; TCRdb outputs TRBD1, but without DNA this stays unchecked. The CDR3 loop spans 17 amino acids. Per the germline V gene, CDR1 is MNHEY and CDR2 is SVGAGI. The CDR3 here is CASSYRQGGSGANVLTF.

The chain links TRBV25-1 to TRBJ1-1; there is no DNA to check the TCRdb D call of TRBD1. Per the germline V gene, CDR1 is MGHDK and CDR2 is SYGVNS. This CDR3 is built from 14 residues. CDR3 protein: CASRGSGGNTEAFF.

The V gene is TRBV28, the J gene TRBJ2-1. The CDR3 has 13 amino acids. The germline gives CDR1 MDHEN, CDR2 SYDVKM. This CDR3 is CASSFRSINEQFF.

This sequence joins TRBV5-6 and TRBJ2-5; TCRdb's D call, TRBD2, is unchecked because there is no DNA. Germline CDR1 and CDR2: SGHDT and YYEEEE. This CDR3 spans 14 amino acids. CDR3 amino acids: CASSPASGGTRSYF.

Here the CDR3 reads CASSSKALWTGEQFF. This chain links TRBV11-2 with TRBJ2-1; TCRdb gives TRBD1 as the D gene, but with no DNA this cannot be confirmed. CDR1 and CDR2 (germline): SGHAT, FQNNGV. The CDR3 is 15 residues long.

This chain links TRBV15 with TRBJ2-7; TCRdb's D call, TRBD2, is unchecked because there is no DNA. The CDR3 consists of 14 residues. Germline V gene sequence: CDR1 LNHNV, CDR2 YYDKDF (reference sequence). The CDR3 reads CATSTSPRGYEQYF.

The CDR3 sequence: CASSSIRGDTQYF. The rearrangement links TRBV6-5 to TRBJ2-3; the D call from TCRdb, TRBD1, cannot be confirmed without DNA. The CDR3 extends over 13 amino acids. Germline CDR1 MNHEY, CDR2 SVGAGI.